This T cell receptor (beta chain) derives from a study of T-cell reconstitution after alpha-beta-depleted transplantation in children. Unique molecular identifiers tagged the TCRbeta library. TCRdb processed the PCR reads anew with MiXCR; each CDR3 protein has one entry. The table lists nearly 200,000 distinct CDR3 sequences, 5% to 7.5% of them singletons. The J segment lost 3 bases and the V segment lost 1 base, leaving 0 bases of the junction unmatched. Germline values: CDR1 LGHNA, CDR2 YSLEER. CDR3 length: 15 amino acids. The J gene is TRBJ2-6, the V gene TRBV4-3; 7 nucleotides align to TRBD2. The material sequenced was PBMCs, taken before TCRalphabeta/CD19-depleted stem cell transplant. The source is a girl younger than two with combined immunodeficiency, due to receive a stem cell transplant. The CDR3 DNA follows: TGCGCCAGCAGCCAAGGGACTAGTGGGGCCAACGTCCTGACTTTC. This sequence encodes CASSQGTSGANVLTF.